This paragraph reports one T cell receptor beta chain. Its antigen is currently unknown. Each patient experienced a relapse that followed autologous stem cell transplantation, and brentuximab vedotin exposure varied. These data are taken from a study of PD-1 blockade in classical Hodgkin lymphoma. Points from the study as a whole: The CD4+ diversity rise by C4D1 was clearest in complete responders.

Germline CDR1 and CDR2: MDHEN and SYDVKM. The CDR3 sequence is 15 residues long. The ends lost 6 bases at V and 3 bases at J; junction bases unmatched: 9. Profiled with immunoSEQ multiplex PCR; TCRdb holds only in-frame clones, not every one. The profile shows more than 50,000 clones, 60% to 80% of them singletons. The specimen was peripheral blood mononuclear cells (PBMCs), collected before the second cycle of nivolumab. This clonotype was obtained from a human donor with classical Hodgkin lymphoma. The chain has TRBV28 and TRBJ1-2; 8 positions match TRBD1. The CDR3 here is CASRPPQGAHYGYTF. The CDR3 DNA sequence: TGTGCCAGCAGACCACCCCAGGGGGCGCACTATGGCTACACCTTC.